These 5 T cell receptor beta chains were all obtained from the same sample, sequenced in a study of cytomegalovirus exposure and HLA in healthy donors. Profiling relied on immunoSEQ multiplex PCR, and the TCRdb table lists in-frame clones only, not all of them. The sample lists 350,000 or so clones, around 86% occurring once. The specimen sequenced was PBMCs. These receptors originate from a woman between 18 and 30 years old in good health and CMV-seronegative.

The V call is TRBV7-2, the J call TRBJ2-7; 10 bases map to TRBD2. The ends lost 1 base at V and 6 bases at J; junction bases unmatched: 6. This CDR3 is 15 amino acids long. Germline-derived CDR1 and CDR2 are SGHTA and FQGNSA. CDR3 nucleotide sequence: TGTGCCAGCAGCTTAGGGTCTAGCGGGAGTGGCGAGCAGTACTTC. Translating it yields CASSLGSSGSGEQYF.

The CDR3 loop reads CAGRKGTVNTEAFF. CDR3 DNA: TGTGCCGGACGCAAGGGGACAGTCAACACTGAAGCTTTCTTT. The chain is built from TRBV30 and TRBJ1-1, with 7 positions matching TRBD1. CDR3 length equals 14 residues. V was clipped by 8 bases and J by 2 bases; unmatched bases: 11. Germline V gene data show CDR1 as GTSNPN and CDR2 as SVGIG (reference sequence).

The V call is TRBV4-1, the J call TRBJ1-1; 7 positions agree with TRBD1. V was clipped by 1 base and J by 1 base; unmatched bases: 6. This CDR3 is built from 16 residues. Per the germline V gene, CDR1 is MGHRA and CDR2 is YSYEKL. The CDR3 sequence is CASSQGRGGGNTEAFF. CDR3 DNA sequence: TGCGCCAGCAGCCAAGGGAGAGGGGGCGGGAACACTGAAGCTTTCTTT.

V is TRBV4-1 and J is TRBJ2-7; no reliable D call. The CDR3 is 16 residues long. CDR1 MGHRA and CDR2 YSYEKL come from the germline V gene. V lost 4 bases, J lost 2 bases, and 18 bases lay in between. The CDR3 region has the DNA TGCGCCAGCAGCCTCCCTTCAGCGTTTCCCCCCTACGAGCAGTACTTC. Its protein product is CASSLPSAFPPYEQYF.

The DNA for the CDR3 is TGTGCCAGCTCACCAGGAGATCGCCAGCCCCAGCATTTT. Translation gives CASSPGDRQPQHF. The chain joins TRBV18 to TRBJ1-5; D unclear. CDR1 KGHSH and CDR2 LQKENI come from the germline V gene. The CDR3 extends over 13 amino acids. The ends were cut back, 2 bases at V and 7 bases at J, with 9 bases in the middle.